This TCR beta chain emerged from a study of blood T cell repertoires in COVID-19. On the study more broadly: Italy, Spain and the United States were the sources of the convalescent and acute COVID-19 samples. The cDNA or gDNA used as material had been derived from T cells, B-cell-depleted T cells, or PBMCs.

Original analysis: Amplifying reference gene primers gave estimates of nucleated cell counts. Method: immunoSEQ multiplex PCR; TCRdb's copy keeps in-frame clones and lacks some. D and trimming come from the DNA, and the V and J calls and clone size come from that table. The table records 150,000 to 200,000 clones, around four fifths of them present only once. The Seattle patients, enrolled during active infection, were followed longitudinally. The CDR3 loop spans 15 amino acids. CDR1 and CDR2 (germline): MNHEY, SVGAGI. Trimming cost V 6 bases and J 6 bases; bases outside gene matches: 5. This TCR came from a woman aged 70-85 years with COVID-19, enrolled during active disease. Sequencing input: peripheral blood. The chain employs TRBV6-5 and TRBJ2-1, with 13 bases fitting TRBD2. The CDR3 reads CASRPGTSGANEQFF. As DNA, the CDR3 is TGTGCCAGCAGGCCGGGGACTAGCGGGGCCAATGAGCAGTTCTTC.